This T cell receptor beta chain appears in the sequencing data of a study of blood T cell repertoires in COVID-19. Study at large: In each case, the material was cDNA or gDNA derived from T cells, B-cell-depleted T cells, or PBMCs.

This clone was counted at least ten times. The CDR3 has 12 amino acids. Per the germline V gene, CDR1 is LNHDA and CDR2 is SQIVND (reference sequence). Trimming took 6 bases from V and 5 from J, leaving 10 bases between them. Authors' data handling: Using reference gene primer amplification, nucleated cell counts were estimated. Using immunoSEQ multiplex PCR, the repertoire was profiled, and TCRdb retains in-frame clones only, with some absent. D and trimming were read from the DNA, whereas the V and J calls and clone size are those reported in that table. Among fewer than 250,000 clones listed, around four fifths were seen once.

The sequence was obtained from a woman in her forties or fifties with acute or convalescent COVID-19. The chain uses TRBV19 and TRBJ1-1, with D uncertain. What was sequenced was peripheral blood. CDR3 protein: CASSHIETEAFF. CDR3 sequence (DNA): TGTGCCAGTAGCCACATTGAAACTGAAGCTTTCTTT.